The 5 T cell receptor beta chains below come from one sample, sequenced in a study of blood T cell repertoires in COVID-19 (TCRdb year 2020). The protocol used for the library was the immunoSEQ multiplex PCR assay. TCRdb mirrors the immuneACCESS table, restricted to in-frame sequences. Some clones are absent from its copies; in checked studies, under half trace to an unresolved V gene, and the reason for the others is unknown. The sample includes about 270,000 clones, with 65% to 90% observed a single time. The top ten constitute around 15% of the sample. The sample consisted of PBMCs or T cells enriched from blood (not recorded which). These receptors originate from a man younger than 30 who had recovered from COVID-19.

This clone came up once. The chain combines TRBV1 with TRBJ1-5. TRBV1 is marked as a pseudogene. The CDR3 extends over 14 amino acids. The CDR3 nucleotides read TGCACAGGCTACGGCGGGGAAGTCAATCAGCCCCAGCATTTT. Its protein is CTGYGGEVNQPQHF.

The rearrangement joins TRBV6-1 to TRBJ1-2, with D perhaps TRBD1 (5 bases). The V gene lost 3 bases and the J gene lost 8 bases, with 13 bases spanning the gap. The CDR3 is 13 amino acids. From germline, CDR1 is MNHNS and CDR2 SASEGT. For the CDR3, the DNA is TGTGCCAGCAGTGATCAGGGTAGGCGGGGCTACACCTTC. Translation gives CASSDQGRRGYTF.

V is TRBV5-1 and J is TRBJ2-5; D may be TRBD2 (7 bases). CDR3 length: 14 residues. CDR1 and CDR2 from the germline V gene are SGHRS and YFSETQ. The ends were cut back, 4 bases at V and 9 bases at J, with 19 bases in the middle. The chain's CDR3 is CASSVGPDGGPQYF. The CDR3, as DNA: TGCGCCAGCAGCGTGGGGCCGGACGGGGGGCCCCAGTACTTC.

This clone was seen just once. The chain combines TRBV7-3 with TRBJ2-4; 9 bases fit TRBD2. The CDR3 extends over 16 amino acids. The V gene's germline CDR1 is SGHTA and CDR2 FQGTGA. V lost 3 bases to trimming and J lost 0 bases; unmatched junction nucleotides: 3. CDR3 DNA: TGTGCCAGCAGCTTGACTAGCGGACTAGCCAAAAACATTCAGTACTTC. This sequence encodes CASSLTSGLAKNIQYF.

The rearrangement uses TRBV18 and TRBJ1-2; 7 bases are shared with TRBD1. This CDR3 has 14 residues. Trimming took 6 bases from V and 4 from J; bases not matched to a gene: 8. Germline lookup yields CDR1 KGHSH and CDR2 LQKENI. The CDR3 region has the DNA TGTGCCAGCTCGGATATGACAGGGCCCTATGGCTACACCTTC. It translates to CASSDMTGPYGYTF. Supplemented by reference TRBV18 and TRBJ1-2, the full variable domain reads NAGVMQNPRHLVRRRGQEARLRCSPMKGHSHVYWYRQLPEEGLKFMVYLQKENIIDESGMPKERFSAEFPKEGPSILRIQQVVRGDSAAYFCASSDMTGPYGYTFGSGTRLTVV.